These 22 T cell receptor beta chains were all obtained from the same sample, sequenced in a study of CXCR3-negative and CXCR3-positive naive CD8 T cells. TRB cDNA libraries were made by UMI-labeled 5' RACE. TCRdb processed the 5' RACE reads again and assigns one entry to each CDR3 protein, with no DNA. The sample includes about 92,000 distinct CDR3 sequences. Sequencing input: naive CXCR3- CD8+ T cells from blood. Described subset: CD45RO-CCR7+CD27+CD95- naive CD8+ T cells lacking CXCR3 (TNR3-). These receptor sequences come from a human donor in good health. Some clones in this sample may be carry-over from other donors' samples.

The rearrangement joins TRBV29-1 to TRBJ1-2. This CDR3 has 11 residues. CDR1 is SQVTM, CDR2 ANQGSEA, per germline. The CDR3 is CSVRLTEGYTF.

The rearrangement joins TRBV27 to TRBJ2-7; no DNA is available, so the TRBD2 call from TCRdb remains unchecked. CDR3 length equals 15 residues. Per the germline V gene, CDR1 is MNHEY and CDR2 is SMNVEV (reference sequence). The CDR3 spells CASSLSGLAAYEQYF.

V is TRBV7-9 and J is TRBJ2-7. There are 13 residues in the CDR3. CDR1 and CDR2 from the germline V gene are SEHNR and FQNEAQ (reference sequence). The CDR3 protein is CASSLSDNYEQYF.

The CDR3 protein is CSVDLSGSNEQFF. The gene calls are TRBV29-1 and TRBJ2-1; TCRdb selects TRBD2, and the lack of DNA leaves this call unchecked. CDR3 length: 13 residues. CDR1 SQVTM and CDR2 ANQGSEA come from the germline V gene.

CDR3 loop: CASSSNPGPTSGGQEQFF. V gene TRBV5-4 combines with J gene TRBJ2-1; TCRdb picks TRBD2, but there is no DNA to check that call. This CDR3 contains 18 residues. The V gene's germline CDR1 is SGHNT and CDR2 YYREEE (reference sequence).

This rearrangement joins TRBV14 to TRBJ2-1; as DNA is missing, the TRBD2 call by TCRdb cannot be tested. This CDR3 is built from 17 residues. Germline lookup yields CDR1 SGHDN and CDR2 FVKESK. The CDR3 is CASSRRTSGEVYNEQFF.

V is TRBV4-1 and J is TRBJ2-1; absent DNA, TCRdb's TRBD2 call cannot be checked. Germline values: CDR1 MGHRA, CDR2 YSYEKL. This CDR3 has 18 amino acids. The CDR3 is CASSHPAVGGRIENEQFF.

The chain is built from TRBV6-5 and TRBJ2-1; TCRdb selects TRBD2, and the lack of DNA leaves this call unchecked. This CDR3 spans 17 amino acids. CDR1 is MNHEY, CDR2 SVGAGI, per germline. The CDR3 loop is CASNPSIAVGVGNEQFF.

The chain employs TRBV5-1 and TRBJ1-1. The V gene's germline CDR1 is SGHRS and CDR2 YFSETQ. The CDR3 length is 13 residues. This CDR3 is CASSPTLLEEAFF.

The chain carries TRBV6-1 and TRBJ2-7. Germline-derived CDR1 and CDR2 are MNHNS and SASEGT. CDR3 length: 11 amino acids. CDR3: CARSLAYEQYF.

The chain employs TRBV5-4 and TRBJ2-7. Germline lookup yields CDR1 SGHNT and CDR2 YYREEE (reference sequence). The CDR3 is 13 residues long. The CDR3 loop is CASSLDRVYEQYF.

CDR3 in amino acids: CASRERGQPQHF. The V call is TRBV12-3 or TRBV12-4, the J call TRBJ1-5. The CDR3 covers 12 residues.

The V and J genes are TRBV30 and TRBJ2-1; lacking DNA, the TRBD1 call made by TCRdb goes unchecked. Germline-derived CDR1 and CDR2 are GTSNPN and SVGIG (reference sequence). This CDR3 contains 12 residues. The CDR3: CAWSSVGLEQFF.

The rearrangement links TRBV12-3 or TRBV12-4 to TRBJ2-5; TCRdb's D gene call, TRBD1, goes unchecked for lack of DNA. There are 15 residues in the CDR3. The CDR3 sequence: CASSFNGDPRETQYF.

The CDR3 reads CATTGSSSGANVLTF. The chain is built from TRBV15 and TRBJ2-6. The germline CDR1 and CDR2 sequences are LNHNV and YYDKDF (reference sequence). The CDR3 length is 15 residues. Complete variable domain (other parts from reference TRBV15 and TRBJ2-6): DAMVIQNPRYQVTQFGKPVTLSCSQTLNHNVMYWYQQKSSQAPKLLFHYYDKDFNNEADTPDNFQSRRPNTSFCFLDIRSPGLGDTAMYLCATTGSSSGANVLTFGAGSRLTVL.

The chain carries TRBV15 and TRBJ2-1. Germline lookup yields CDR1 LNHNV and CDR2 YYDKDF (reference sequence). This CDR3 is 15 amino acids long. The CDR3 protein is CATSRGLEIRNEQFF.

The V call is TRBV27, the J call TRBJ2-7. Germline CDR1 and CDR2: MNHEY and SMNVEV (reference sequence). The CDR3 sequence is 16 residues long. CDR3 loop: CASSRPSTAGLYEQYF.

This rearrangement joins TRBV28 to TRBJ2-2; absent DNA, TCRdb's TRBD1 call cannot be checked. In germline, CDR1 is MDHEN, CDR2 SYDVKM. This CDR3 comprises 11 residues. CDR3 loop: CASQGGGELFF.

V gene TRBV7-3 combines with J gene TRBJ1-1; as DNA is missing, the TRBD1 call by TCRdb cannot be tested. Germline loops: CDR1 SGHTA, CDR2 FQGTGA. CDR3 length: 13 amino acids. The CDR3 sequence is CASSLTGGSEAFF.

The chain recombines TRBV20-1 with TRBJ2-5; TCRdb lists TRBD1, though no DNA is available to test this call. Germline-derived CDR1 and CDR2 are DFQATT and SNEGSKA (reference sequence). The CDR3 spans 14 residues. The CDR3 here is CSARDWQGKETQYF.

V usage is TRBV2 and J usage is TRBJ2-7; TCRdb reports TRBD1, a call that lacks DNA to check it against. This CDR3 is built from 13 residues. CDR1 SNHLY and CDR2 FYNNEI come from the germline V gene. The CDR3 region is CASRDRGFYEQYF.

The chain links TRBV7-6 to TRBJ2-1; TCRdb picks TRBD1, but there is no DNA to check that call. The CDR3 has 14 residues. The germline CDR1 and CDR2 sequences are SGHVS and FNYEAQ. The CDR3 protein is CASSFPGRENEQFF.